This T cell receptor beta chain was documented in a study of blood T cell repertoires in COVID-19. Overall study: From T cells, B-cell-depleted T cells, or PBMCs came the material, which was cDNA or gDNA.

Sequenced by immunoSEQ multiplex PCR; TCRdb stores in-frame clones only, minus some. Of over 250,000 clones listed, approximately 85% are singletons. The V end was cut by 3 bases, the J end by 0 bases, with 12 bases between. The CDR3 sequence is 15 residues long. CDR1 is SGHAT and CDR2 is FQNNGV in the germline V gene. Sequenced: peripheral blood. The TCR was taken from a woman younger than 45 with acute or convalescent COVID-19. The chain has TRBV11-2 and TRBJ2-7, with D perhaps TRBD2 (6 bases). The DNA for the CDR3 is TGTGCCAGCAGCTTGGGACTTATTCTCTCCTACGAGCAGTACTTC. Protein sequence: CASSLGLILSYEQYF.